The 11 T cell receptor beta chains in this list originate from one sample, sequenced in a study of blood T cell repertoires in COVID-19. The table came from immunoSEQ multiplex PCR; TCRdb's copy has only in-frame clones and leaves some out. The data contain 150,000 to 200,000 clones, more than 75% of them singletons. What was sequenced was PBMCs or T cells enriched from blood (not recorded which). These receptors all come from a woman aged 50 to 60 with acute COVID-19.

The gene calls are TRBV5-1 and TRBJ2-2, with a tentative D call TRBD2 (5 bases). CDR1 is SGHRS, CDR2 YFSETQ, per germline. The CDR3 is 15 residues long. V lost 1 base and J lost 1, with 8 bases in between. CDR3: CASSLSGVNTGELFF. The CDR3, as DNA: TGCGCCAGCAGCTTGTCCGGGGTGAACACCGGGGAGCTGTTTTTT.

V gene TRBV18 combines with J gene TRBJ1-6; D might be TRBD1 (6 bases). Germline V gene sequence: CDR1 KGHSH, CDR2 LQKENI. V was cut by 0 bases and J by 3 bases, with 6 bases left in between. This CDR3 comprises 15 residues. CDR3 in DNA: TGTGCCAGCTCACCACCAGGGGGCTATAATTCACCCCTCCACTTT. Its translation is CASSPPGGYNSPLHF.

This clone showed up just once. The CDR3 spells CASSSEGNTIYF. Here the CDR3 DNA reads TGTGCCAGCAGCTCCGAGGGAAACACCATATATTTT. The rearrangement uses TRBV5-4 and TRBJ1-3; D not certain. The CDR3 consists of 12 residues. V shed 3 bases and J shed 4 bases, with 5 bases lying between them. Germline CDR1 SGHNT, CDR2 YYREEE (reference sequence).

The V call is TRBV18, the J call TRBJ1-2; 8 nucleotides line up with TRBD1. The CDR3 is 17 amino acids. V was pared by 1 base and J by 4 bases, with 11 bases of the junction left unmatched. Germline CDR1 reads KGHSH; CDR2 reads LQKENI. CDR3 in DNA: TGTGCCAGCTCACCACGGGCCAGGGGACAGGAGAGCTATGGCTACACCTTC. Its protein product is CASSPRARGQESYGYTF.

About this clone: This sample includes further DNA sequences coding for the same CDR3. This chain uses TRBV6-4 with TRBJ1-5; D is undetermined. The CDR3 sequence is 13 residues long. The germline V gene has CDR1 MRHNA and CDR2 SNTAGT. Trimming removed 3 bases from V and 0 bases from J, with 3 bases in between. The CDR3 coding sequence is TGTGCCAGCAGTGAATATAGCAATCAGCCCCAGCATTTT. Protein product: CASSEYSNQPQHF.

The gene calls are TRBV27 and TRBJ1-2; a possible D gene is TRBD1 (5 bases). CDR1 and CDR2 (germline): MNHEY, SMNVEV (reference sequence). With 4 bases removed from V and 2 bases from J, the gap between germline ends came to 11 bases. This CDR3 has 14 amino acids. CDR3 in amino acids: CASSSGVGNYGYTF. CDR3 in DNA: TGTGCCAGCAGTTCGGGGGTTGGCAACTATGGCTACACCTTC.

The chain combines TRBV28 with TRBJ1-1; TRBD1 agrees at 8 bases. The CDR3 runs to 14 residues. Germline-derived CDR1 and CDR2 are MDHEN and SYDVKM. After removal of 4 bases from V and 8 bases from J, the junction contained 9 bases not matched to a gene. The CDR3 reads CASSSQSGGKEAFF. Written as DNA, the CDR3 is TGTGCCAGCAGTTCACAGTCAGGGGGCAAGGAAGCTTTCTTT.

The chain has TRBV9 and TRBJ1-1, with a tentative D call TRBD1 (6 bases). The CDR3 is 12 residues long. V lost 4 bases to trimming and J lost 8 bases, with 12 bases between them. Germline lookup yields CDR1 SGDLS and CDR2 YYNGEE. The CDR3 DNA sequence: TGTGCCAGCAGCCTACAGGGAGGGGAAGCTTTCTTT. Protein: CASSLQGGEAFF.

This rearrangement joins TRBV12-3 or TRBV12-4 to TRBJ1-1; D gene uncertain. This CDR3 is built from 13 residues. The V end was cut by 6 bases, the J end by 6 bases, with 14 bases between. DNA for the CDR3: TGTGCCAGCAGATCGCCCTCGGGAGCTGAAGCTTTCTTT. Translating gives CASRSPSGAEAFF.

The chain recombines TRBV4-3 with TRBJ1-1, with D unclear. This CDR3 region has 13 residues. CDR1 and CDR2 from the germline V gene are LGHNA and YSLEER. Trimming shortened V by 0 bases and J by 11 bases, and 13 bases separated the two germline ends. The CDR3 is CASSQESAGSAFF. CDR3 in DNA: TGCGCCAGCAGCCAAGAATCGGCAGGTTCGGCTTTCTTT.

The chain has TRBV5-6 and TRBJ1-5; 8 bases match TRBD1. The CDR3 is 15 amino acids. The V and J ends lost 3 bases and 2 bases, in that order; junction bases with no gene match: 4. CDR1 and CDR2 (germline): SGHDT, YYEEEE. The CDR3 DNA reads as TGTGCCAGCAGCTCGGACAGGGTTGGCAATCAGCCCCAGCATTTT. It specifies CASSSDRVGNQPQHF.